These T cell receptor beta chains were read from a single sample in a study of T cell changes during pregnancy in multiple sclerosis. TCRdb's table, derived via immunoSEQ multiplex PCR, lists solely in-frame clones and lacks some. The table has 80,000 or so clones, about 90% seen once; the top ten hold approximately 1.5%. This specimen consisted of peripheral blood, obtained before pregnancy. Source of these receptors: a female donor with multiple sclerosis, enrolled in a pregnancy study. Both conserved end residues are part of each CDR3. Fields, in order: J gene, D gene, V gene, clone size, CDR3 protein, CDR3 DNA. The D gene is left open where the match is weak. Not all rows give a size; the values are once, few, many and, for expanded clones, a class.

>TRBJ1-2|TRBD1|TRBV6-1|once
CASSGPPGTGVFYGYTF
TGTGCCAGCAGTGGACCACCTGGAACAGGGGTCTTCTATGGCTACACCTTC
>TRBJ1-2|-|TRBV4-1|-
CASSQDRGYSYGYTF
TGCGCCAGCAGCCAAGACCGGGGGTACAGCTATGGCTACACCTTC
>TRBJ1-3|-|TRBV5-1|-
CASSLDGGTGNTIYF
TGCGCCAGCAGCTTGGATGGGGGGACTGGAAACACCATATATTTT
>TRBJ2-5|-|TRBV7-3|-
CASSPGGAETQYF
TGTGCCAGCAGCCCGGGGGGCGCGGAGACCCAGTACTTC
>TRBJ1-1|-|TRBV7-3|-
CASSLIQDKEAFF
TGTGCCAGCAGCCTAATACAGGACAAGGAAGCTTTCTTT
>TRBJ2-1|TRBD1|TRBV4-1|once
CASSHPQGDSYNEQFF
TGCGCCAGCAGCCACCCTCAGGGGGATAGCTACAATGAGCAGTTCTTC
>TRBJ2-1|TRBD2|TRBV6-5|-
CASSYYLAGDRNEQFF
TGTGCCAGCAGTTACTACCTAGCGGGGGACAGGAATGAGCAGTTCTTC
>TRBJ2-1|-|TRBV9|-
CASTEQASARSYNEQFF
TGTGCCAGCACCGAACAAGCGTCGGCTAGATCCTACAATGAGCAGTTCTTC
>TRBJ1-6|TRBD1|TRBV9|-
CASSSRQGANSPLHF
TGTGCCAGCAGCTCGAGACAGGGGGCTAATTCACCCCTCCACTTT
>TRBJ1-6|-|TRBV5-3|-
CARSLVRVGLDSPLHF
TGTGCCAGAAGCTTGGTGAGGGTGGGTCTCGATTCACCCCTCCACTTT
>TRBJ2-7|-|TRBV5-6|-
CASSLPAGYEQYF
TGTGCCAGCAGCTTACCCGCGGGCTACGAGCAGTACTTC
>TRBJ2-7|-|TRBV6-6|-
CASSPLRVHEQYF
TGTGCCAGCAGTCCCCTCAGGGTCCACGAGCAGTACTTC
>TRBJ2-7|-|TRBV6-6|-
CASSLPQVSYEQYF
TGTGCCAGCAGTCTCCCACAGGTTTCCTACGAGCAGTACTTC
>TRBJ2-2|-|TRBV19|-
CASSIAARTNTGELFF
TGTGCCAGTAGTATTGCTGCCAGGACGAACACCGGGGAGCTGTTTTTT
>TRBJ2-1|-|TRBV13|-
CASSPRDFSYNEQFF
TGTGCCAGCAGTCCCCGGGACTTCTCCTACAATGAGCAGTTCTTC
>TRBJ2-1|-|TRBV2|-
CASSLRYNEQFF
TGTGCCAGCAGTCTACGTTACAATGAGCAGTTCTTC
>TRBJ2-7|TRBD2|TRBV19|-
CASSYTSDPYEQYF
TGTGCCAGTAGCTATACTAGCGACCCCTACGAGCAGTACTTC
>TRBJ2-7|TRBD1|TRBV4-1|once
CASSQWTGSGEQYF
TGCGCCAGCAGCCAATGGACAGGGTCGGGCGAGCAGTACTTC
>TRBJ2-3|TRBD2|TRBV30|-
CAWSGGGHGDTQYF
TGTGCCTGGAGCGGGGGGGGGCACGGAGATACGCAGTATTTT
>TRBJ2-7|-|TRBV5-1|-
CASSFTGYEQYF
TGCGCCAGCAGCTTTACCGGCTACGAGCAGTACTTC
>TRBJ1-5|-|TRBV19|-
CASRTWRSNQPQHF
TGTGCCAGTAGGACTTGGAGGAGCAATCAGCCCCAGCATTTT
>TRBJ2-5|-|TRBV5-1|-
CASRRGRGVQETQYF
TGCGCCAGCAGAAGGGGCAGGGGGGTCCAAGAGACCCAGTACTTC
>TRBJ2-1|TRBD1|TRBV6-5|few
CASSQTGLGEQFF
TGTGCCAGCAGCCAGACAGGGCTTGGAGAGCAGTTCTTC
>TRBJ1-4|-|TRBV5-6|-
CASSLRFTGYNEKLFF
TGTGCCAGCAGCTTGCGGTTTACGGGTTATAATGAAAAACTGTTTTTT
>TRBJ2-3|TRBD2|TRBV30|-
CAWSDTGGDTQYF
TGTGCCTGGAGTGATACGGGAGGTGATACGCAGTATTTT
>TRBJ2-1|TRBD2|TRBV13|once
CASSSGLADNEQFF
TGTGCCAGCAGCTCGGGACTAGCGGACAATGAGCAGTTCTTC
>TRBJ2-3|-|TRBV9|once
CASSETTDTQYF
TGTGCCAGCAGCGAGACTACAGATACGCAGTATTTT
>TRBJ1-2|TRBD1|TRBV18|-
CASTDRGTNYGYTF
TGTGCCAGCACCGACAGGGGAACTAACTATGGCTACACCTTC
>TRBJ2-1|TRBD1|TRBV7-9|-
CASTHTRPGTGGKNEQFF
TGTGCCAGCACACACACCCGCCCCGGGACAGGGGGTAAGAATGAGCAGTTCTTC
>TRBJ2-1|TRBD2|TRBV27|-
CASSPRLAGGINEQFF
TGTGCCAGCAGTCCCAGACTAGCGGGGGGTATCAATGAGCAGTTCTTC
>TRBJ2-3|-|TRBV5-1|-
CASSWSRSTDTQYF
TGCGCCAGCAGCTGGTCCCGGAGCACAGATACGCAGTATTTT
>TRBJ2-1|TRBD1|TRBV19|-
CASSTTGTESEQFF
TGTGCCAGTAGTACCACGGGGACAGAGAGTGAGCAGTTCTTC
>TRBJ2-2|-|TRBV4-1|few
CASSRPGELFF
TGCGCCAGCAGCCGGCCCGGGGAGCTGTTTTTT
>TRBJ1-2|TRBD1|TRBV19|-
CASSIPGQGVHYGYTF
TGTGCCAGTAGTATACCGGGACAGGGTGTTCATTATGGCTACACCTTC
>TRBJ1-4|TRBD1|TRBV4-2|-
CASSQVEGQAYEKLFF
TGTGCCAGCAGCCAGGTAGAGGGACAGGCCTATGAAAAACTGTTTTTT
>TRBJ2-1|TRBD1|TRBV5-8|-
CASSPGQQVFYNEQFF
TGTGCCAGCAGCCCGGGACAGCAAGTCTTCTACAATGAGCAGTTCTTC
>TRBJ2-7|-|TRBV29-1|-
CSVESSSSYEQYF
TGCAGCGTTGAGTCTAGCTCCAGCTACGAGCAGTACTTC
>TRBJ2-7|TRBD2|TRBV5-1|-
CASSLAGGGFSYEQYF
TGCGCCAGCAGCTTGGCCGGGGGGGGCTTCTCCTACGAGCAGTACTTC
>TRBJ1-1|-|TRBV9|once
CASSSSGTGRGEAFF
TGTGCCAGCAGCTCTAGTGGCACCGGGAGAGGTGAAGCTTTCTTT
>TRBJ1-5|-|TRBV19|once
CASSITQVGNQPQHF
TGTGCCAGTAGTATAACCCAGGTGGGCAATCAGCCCCAGCATTTT
>TRBJ2-7|-|TRBV18|once
CASSLTGLPYEQYF
TGTGCCAGCTCTCTTACAGGGTTACCCTACGAGCAGTACTTC
>TRBJ2-5|TRBD2|TRBV13|-
CASQPSGGPGQETQYF
TGTGCCAGCCAGCCTAGCGGGGGCCCGGGACAAGAGACCCAGTACTTC
>TRBJ2-2|-|TRBV7-9|-
CASSFSPYTGELFF
TGTGCCAGCAGCTTTTCCCCCTACACCGGGGAGCTGTTTTTT
>TRBJ2-2|TRBD1|TRBV7-9|-
CASSLTGQGNTGELFF
TGTGCCAGCAGCTTAACTGGACAGGGAAACACCGGGGAGCTGTTTTTT
>TRBJ2-7|TRBD1|TRBV7-8|-
CASSIQGIYEQYF
TGTGCCAGCAGCATACAGGGGATCTACGAGCAGTACTTC
>TRBJ1-6|TRBD1|TRBV5-1|-
CASSPSEPGQHYNSPLHF
TGCGCCAGCAGCCCTTCCGAACCGGGACAGCATTATAATTCACCCCTCCACTTT
>TRBJ2-5|TRBD1|TRBV7-3|-
CASSVDRVGTQYF
TGTGCCAGCAGCGTCGACAGGGTTGGGACCCAGTACTTC
>TRBJ2-5|-|TRBV29-1|-
CSAGGRFQETQYF
TGCAGCGCCGGAGGGAGGTTTCAAGAGACCCAGTACTTC
>TRBJ2-1|TRBD2|TRBV7-3|-
CASSVLAGGLNEQFF
TGTGCCAGCAGCGTCCTAGCGGGGGGGCTCAATGAGCAGTTCTTC
>TRBJ1-6|-|TRBV2|-
CASSGGGPYNSPLHF
TGTGCCAGCAGTGGGGGGGGGCCCTATAATTCACCCCTCCACTTT
>TRBJ1-3|-|TRBV6-5|-
CASSYGLRSSGNTIYF
TGTGCCAGCAGTTACGGACTTAGGAGTTCTGGAAACACCATATATTTT
>TRBJ2-7|TRBD2|TRBV5-1|-
CASSLERGGYEQYF
TGCGCCAGCAGCTTGGAGCGGGGAGGATACGAGCAGTACTTC
>TRBJ1-2|TRBD1|TRBV5-6|-
CASSPWTGSHGYTF
TGTGCCAGCAGCCCGTGGACAGGCAGCCATGGCTACACCTTC
>TRBJ2-1|TRBD2|TRBV19|-
CASSLAGGIGEQFF
TGTGCCAGTAGTCTAGCGGGGGGGATAGGTGAGCAGTTCTTC
>TRBJ2-1|-|TRBV5-4|-
CASSLGGPTDEQFF
TGTGCCAGCAGCTTGGGGGGGCCGACTGATGAGCAGTTCTTC
>TRBJ1-1|-|TRBV5-4|-
CASSYERGNTEAFF
TGTGCCAGCAGCTACGAGCGGGGGAACACTGAAGCTTTCTTT
>TRBJ2-2|-|TRBV20-1|-
CSAASAGELFF
TGCAGTGCTGCGTCTGCCGGGGAGCTGTTTTTT
>TRBJ2-2|TRBD2|TRBV15|-
CATSRDLLAAATGELFF
TGTGCCACCAGCAGAGATCTCCTAGCGGCGGCCACCGGGGAGCTGTTTTTT
>TRBJ2-1|TRBD1|TRBV5-5|few
CASSTRDSYNEQFF
TGTGCCAGCAGCACCCGGGACAGCTACAATGAGCAGTTCTTC
>TRBJ2-7|-|TRBV2|-
CASSDPQREQYF
TGTGCCAGCAGCGATCCCCAGAGGGAGCAGTACTTC